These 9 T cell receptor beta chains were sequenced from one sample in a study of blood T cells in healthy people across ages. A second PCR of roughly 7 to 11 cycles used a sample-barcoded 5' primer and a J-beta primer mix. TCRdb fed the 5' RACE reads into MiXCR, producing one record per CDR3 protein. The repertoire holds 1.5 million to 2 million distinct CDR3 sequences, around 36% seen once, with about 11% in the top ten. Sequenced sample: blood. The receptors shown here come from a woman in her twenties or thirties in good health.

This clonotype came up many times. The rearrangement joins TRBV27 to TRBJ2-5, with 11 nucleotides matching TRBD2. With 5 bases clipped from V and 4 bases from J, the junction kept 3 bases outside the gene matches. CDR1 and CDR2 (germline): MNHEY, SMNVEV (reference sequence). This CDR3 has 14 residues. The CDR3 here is CASSPGTSGETQYF. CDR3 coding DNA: TGTGCCAGCAGTCCAGGGACTAGCGGAGAGACCCAGTACTTC.

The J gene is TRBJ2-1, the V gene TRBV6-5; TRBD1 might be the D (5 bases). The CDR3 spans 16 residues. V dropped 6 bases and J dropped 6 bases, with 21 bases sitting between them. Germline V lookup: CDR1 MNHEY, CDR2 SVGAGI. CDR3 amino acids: CASRTWVGRASNEQFF. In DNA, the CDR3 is TGTGCCAGCAGGACCTGGGTCGGCAGGGCCAGCAATGAGCAGTTCTTC.

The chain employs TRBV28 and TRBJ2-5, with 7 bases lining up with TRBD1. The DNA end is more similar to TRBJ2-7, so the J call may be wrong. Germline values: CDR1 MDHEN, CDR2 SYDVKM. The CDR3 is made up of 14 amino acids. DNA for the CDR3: TGTGCCAGCAGACGGAGTCCCGACAGGGTCGAGCAGTACTTC. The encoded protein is CASRRSPDRVEQYF.

The CDR3 region is CSVELHSRLEAFF. CDR3 DNA sequence: TGCAGCGTTGAATTGCACAGCCGGCTAGAAGCTTTCTTT. The chain is built from TRBV29-1 and TRBJ1-1; no reliable D call. Per the germline V gene, CDR1 is SQVTM and CDR2 is ANQGSEA. The CDR3 length is 13 residues. V was cut by 2 bases and J by 8 bases, with 15 bases left in between.

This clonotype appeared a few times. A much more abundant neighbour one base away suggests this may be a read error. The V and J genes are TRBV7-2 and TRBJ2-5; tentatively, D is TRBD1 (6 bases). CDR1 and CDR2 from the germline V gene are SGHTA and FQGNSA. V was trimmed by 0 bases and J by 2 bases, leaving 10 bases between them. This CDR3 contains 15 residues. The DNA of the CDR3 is TGTACCAGCAGCTTAGCCGGGACAACGCAAGAGACCCAGTACTTC. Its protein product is CTSSLAGTTQETQYF.

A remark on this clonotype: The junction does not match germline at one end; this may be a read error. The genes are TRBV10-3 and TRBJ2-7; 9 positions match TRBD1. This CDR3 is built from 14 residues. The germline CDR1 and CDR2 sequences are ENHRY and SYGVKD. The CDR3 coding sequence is TGTGCCGTCAGTGAGGTTCCGGGACAGGGAGAGCAGTACTTC. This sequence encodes CAVSEVPGQGEQYF.

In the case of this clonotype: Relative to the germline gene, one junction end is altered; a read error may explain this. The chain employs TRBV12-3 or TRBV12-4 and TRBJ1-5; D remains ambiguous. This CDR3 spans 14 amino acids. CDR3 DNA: TGTGCCAGCAGCGCTACGGTTAGCAATCAGCCCCAGAATTTT. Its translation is CASSATVSNQPQNF.

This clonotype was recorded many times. CDR3 region: CATKGKSTDTQYF. DNA for the CDR3: TGTGCCACCAAAGGCAAGAGCACAGATACGCAGTATTTT. This chain links TRBV27 with TRBJ2-3; D not certain. This CDR3 has 13 amino acids. V gave up 10 bases and J gave up 0 bases, with 11 bases separating them. Germline CDR1 reads MNHEY; CDR2 reads SMNVEV (reference sequence).

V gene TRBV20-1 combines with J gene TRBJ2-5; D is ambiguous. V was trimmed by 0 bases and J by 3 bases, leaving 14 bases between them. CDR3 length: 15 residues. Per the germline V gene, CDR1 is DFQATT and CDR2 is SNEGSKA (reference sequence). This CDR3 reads CSARDLISGEETQYF. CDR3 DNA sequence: TGCAGTGCTAGAGATCTTATCTCTGGGGAAGAGACCCAGTACTTC.